The sequence of this T cell receptor beta chain was determined in a study of T cells in Graves' hyperthyroidism and ophthalmopathy. This clonotype came up many times. Its antigen is as yet unknown. The investigators amplified TCR beta CDR3 regions from RNA transcripts. An initial round of RT-PCR targeting the TCR CDR3 relied on the HTBI primer set. Via MiXCR, TCRdb re-called the multiplex PCR reads, giving one row per CDR3 protein. The table includes 400,000 to 500,000 distinct CDR3 sequences, roughly 14% detected once. Trimming shortened V by 11 bases and J by 3 bases, and 20 bases separated the two germline ends. This CDR3 has 14 amino acids. Diagnosis rested on symptoms, serum thyroxine and TRAb, thyroid ultrasound, and orbital computed tomography. The PBMCs studied were ones that came from 10 ml fresh peripheral blood. Study results and caveats: Prediction of ophthalmopathy progression came a median roughly 6.4 months pre-onset.

Sequenced material: blood. The J gene is TRBJ2-7, the V gene TRBV12-3 or TRBV12-4; D remains ambiguous. This clonotype was sampled from a man between 18 and 35 years old with Graves' ophthalmopathy. The CDR3 loop is CAAAAHPRLYEQYF. The CDR3 bases are TGTGCCGCCGCGGCCCACCCCCGCCTCTACGAGCAGTACTTC.